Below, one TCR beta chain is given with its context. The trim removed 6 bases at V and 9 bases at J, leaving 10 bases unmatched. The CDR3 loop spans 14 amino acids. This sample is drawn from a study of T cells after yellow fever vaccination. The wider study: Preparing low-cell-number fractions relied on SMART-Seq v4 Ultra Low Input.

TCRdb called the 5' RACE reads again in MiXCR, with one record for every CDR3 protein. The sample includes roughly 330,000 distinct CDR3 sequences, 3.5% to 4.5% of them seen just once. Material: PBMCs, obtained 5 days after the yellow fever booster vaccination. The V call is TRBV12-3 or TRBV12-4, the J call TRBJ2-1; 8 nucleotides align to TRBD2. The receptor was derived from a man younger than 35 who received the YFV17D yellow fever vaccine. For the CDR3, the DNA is TGTGCCAGCAGCGGTCTGGCGGGGGGAAGTGAGCAGTTCTTC. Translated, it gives CASSGLAGGSEQFF.